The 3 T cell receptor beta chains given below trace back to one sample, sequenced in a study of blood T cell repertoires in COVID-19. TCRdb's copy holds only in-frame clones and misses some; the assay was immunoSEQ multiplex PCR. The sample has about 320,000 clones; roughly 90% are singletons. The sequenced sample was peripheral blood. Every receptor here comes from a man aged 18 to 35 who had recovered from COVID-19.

In nucleotides, the CDR3 is TGTGCCAGCTCGATGGGGCCCAATCAGCCCCAGCATTTT. Protein product: CASSMGPNQPQHF. This sequence joins TRBV4-2 and TRBJ1-5; a weak D match, TRBD1 (5 bases). The ends were cut back, 8 bases at V and 3 bases at J, with 11 bases in the middle. The CDR3 is 13 residues long. Germline V CDR1 and CDR2: LGHNA, YNFKEQ.

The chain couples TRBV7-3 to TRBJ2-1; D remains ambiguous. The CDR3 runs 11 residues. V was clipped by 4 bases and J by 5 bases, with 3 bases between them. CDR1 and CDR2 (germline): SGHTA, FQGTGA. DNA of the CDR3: TGTGCCAGCAGCTCAAACAATGAGCAGTTCTTC. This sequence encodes CASSSNNEQFF.

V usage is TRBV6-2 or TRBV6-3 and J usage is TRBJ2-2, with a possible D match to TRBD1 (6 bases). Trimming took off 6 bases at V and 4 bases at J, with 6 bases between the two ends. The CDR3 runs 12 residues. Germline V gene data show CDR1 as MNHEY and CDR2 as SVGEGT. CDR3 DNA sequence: TGTGCCAGCAGCAGGGGCACCGGGGAGCTGTTTTTT. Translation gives CASSRGTGELFF.